This passage covers 16 T cell receptor beta chains from one sample sequenced in a study of beta chain features in type 1 diabetes. The whole isolated RNA underwent reverse transcription, so sequencing captured expressed TCRB transcripts. The protocol was immunoSEQ multiplex PCR, while the TCRdb copy is restricted to in-frame clones and leaves out a portion. The sample contains roughly 250,000 clones, 68% of which appear only once. Material: naive CD4+ T cells from blood. The receptors stem from a man aged 30 to 45 in good health.

The chain joins TRBV9 to TRBJ2-5; D is unresolved. V was trimmed by 0 bases and J by 5 bases, leaving 14 bases between them. The CDR3 has 15 residues. Germline CDR1 is SGDLS and CDR2 is YYNGEE. The CDR3 sequence is CASSVVGSEMETQYF. Here the CDR3 DNA reads TGTGCCAGCAGCGTAGTCGGCTCTGAGATGGAGACCCAGTACTTC.

The chain employs TRBV28 and TRBJ2-3; 7 bases align to TRBD1. Per the germline V gene, CDR1 is MDHEN and CDR2 is SYDVKM. The CDR3 has 15 residues. The V segment lost 6 bases and the J segment 1 base; nucleotides outside the gene matches: 7. The DNA for the CDR3 is TGTGCCAGCAGCTCTAGGGGGCTTGGCACAGATACGCAGTATTTT. Its translation: CASSSRGLGTDTQYF.

The J gene is TRBJ2-5, the V gene TRBV7-6; D gene unclear. The CDR3 contains 13 residues. V was pared by 1 base and J by 2 bases, with 5 bases between. CDR1 and CDR2 from the germline V gene are SGHVS and FNYEAQ. The CDR3 region has the DNA TGTGCCAGCAGCTTAGGGAGACAAGAGACCCAGTACTTC. This translates into CASSLGRQETQYF.

This clone turned up a few times. The chain uses TRBV4-3 and TRBJ2-6; 8 nucleotides line up with TRBD1. Germline assignment: CDR1 LGHNA and CDR2 YSLEER. After removal of 6 bases from V and 0 bases from J, the junction contained 7 bases not matched to a gene. The CDR3 has 17 amino acids. CDR3 DNA: TGCGCCAGCAGACACACCACAGGGGGCTCTGGGGCCAACGTCCTGACTTTC. Its protein is CASRHTTGGSGANVLTF.

The V and J genes are TRBV2 and TRBJ2-1, with D unclear. Germline assignment: CDR1 SNHLY and CDR2 FYNNEI. This CDR3 has 11 amino acids. The V end was cut by 11 bases, the J end by 1 base, with 6 bases between. The CDR3 loop is CALRSYNEQFF. Written as DNA, the CDR3 is TGTGCCTTGCGGTCCTACAATGAGCAGTTCTTC.

The chain employs TRBV29-1 and TRBJ2-1; maybe TRBD1 (5 bases). CDR3 length: 14 amino acids. The V and J ends lost 6 bases and 1 base respectively, with 13 bases between them. From germline, CDR1 is SQVTM and CDR2 ANQGSEA. The CDR3 DNA reads TGCAGCGTGTCCCAGGGAAAGTCCTACAATGAGCAGTTCTTC. Protein product: CSVSQGKSYNEQFF.

Notes on this clone: Other nucleotide sequences in the sample specify the same CDR3. The V gene is TRBV30, the J gene TRBJ1-2, with 7 bases lining up with TRBD1. Germline CDR1 and CDR2: GTSNPN and SVGIG (reference sequence). V shed 3 bases and J 2 bases; nucleotides not matched to a gene: 3. The CDR3 length is 13 residues. This CDR3 is CAWSPGGNYGYTF. CDR3 DNA sequence: TGTGCCTGGAGCCCAGGGGGAAACTATGGCTACACCTTC.

The V and J genes are TRBV30 and TRBJ2-1; 7 nucleotides line up with TRBD2. Germline V gene lookup returns CDR1 GTSNPN and CDR2 SVGIG (reference sequence). Germline trimming cut 0 bases from V and 10 bases from J; bases unmatched to any gene: 12. There are 15 residues in the CDR3. The CDR3 DNA follows: TGTGCCTGGAGTGTAGGCGGGAGTCTTATAAGGGAGCAGTTCTTC. It is translated as CAWSVGGSLIREQFF.

This clone was seen a few times. The chain has TRBV5-1 and TRBJ2-2; D call uncertain. This CDR3 is 14 amino acids long. Trimming cost V 2 bases and J 4 bases, with 9 bases left between them. In germline, CDR1 is SGHRS, CDR2 YFSETQ. CDR3 sequence: CASSLGQSTGELFF. The CDR3 DNA sequence: TGCGCCAGCAGCTTAGGTCAGTCCACCGGGGAGCTGTTTTTT. Drawing the rest from reference TRBV5-1 and TRBJ2-2, the complete variable domain is KAGVTQTPRYLIKTRGQQVTLSCSPISGHRSVSWYQQTPGQGLQFLFEYFSETQRNKGNFPGRFSGRQFSNSRSEMNVSTLELGDSALYLCASSLGQSTGELFFGEGSRLTVL.

The chain joins TRBV7-9 to TRBJ2-2, with a weak D call TRBD2 (6 bases). This CDR3 spans 15 amino acids. The germline CDR1 and CDR2 sequences are SEHNR and FQNEAQ (reference sequence). V lost 6 bases and J lost 6, with 17 bases in between. Here the CDR3 reads CASSSGLLDPGELFF. The CDR3 DNA reads TGTGCCAGCAGTTCGGGACTCCTGGATCCCGGGGAGCTGTTTTTT.

The chain uses TRBV5-4 and TRBJ2-1, with TRBD2 identical over 10 bases. Germline loops: CDR1 SGHNT, CDR2 YYREEE (reference sequence). This CDR3 has 15 amino acids. V was clipped by 2 bases and J by 3 bases; unmatched bases: 2. The chain's CDR3 is CASSLGLADYNEQFF. The CDR3 coding sequence is TGTGCCAGCAGCTTAGGACTAGCGGACTACAATGAGCAGTTCTTC.

The rearrangement joins TRBV11-2 to TRBJ2-3; D might be TRBD1 (5 bases). Trimming shortened V by 3 bases and J by 3 bases, and 19 bases separated the two germline ends. Germline assignment: CDR1 SGHAT and CDR2 FQNNGV. CDR3 length: 17 residues. The CDR3 nucleotides are TGTGCCAGCAGCTTTAGTACTGACAGACCTAGGACAGATACGCAGTATTTT. This codes for CASSFSTDRPRTDTQYF.

This rearrangement joins TRBV5-1 to TRBJ2-1; 10 bases line up with TRBD2. The CDR3 covers 16 residues. CDR1 is SGHRS and CDR2 is YFSETQ in the germline V gene. With V trimmed by 5 bases and J by 6 bases, 11 bases remained unmatched. CDR3 sequence: CASSQPGLASINEQFF. The CDR3 bases are TGCGCCAGCAGTCAACCGGGACTAGCGTCAATCAATGAGCAGTTCTTC.

This clone was seen a handful of times. The V and J genes are TRBV20-1 and TRBJ2-5; no firm D call. Germline CDR1 and CDR2: DFQATT and SNEGSKA (reference sequence). V was clipped by 5 bases and J by 5 bases, with 6 bases between them. The CDR3 consists of 10 residues. CDR3 nucleotide sequence: TGCAGTGCTTCATTCGAGACCCAGTACTTC. Translated: CSASFETQYF.

This chain joins TRBV30 and TRBJ1-2; TRBD1 agrees at 7 bases. CDR1 and CDR2 (germline): GTSNPN, SVGIG (reference sequence). This CDR3 is 12 amino acids long. Trimming cost V 5 bases and J 8 bases; bases outside gene matches: 8. The CDR3 protein is CAWGDRDVGYTF. CDR3 nucleotide sequence: TGTGCCTGGGGTGACAGGGACGTCGGCTACACCTTC.

V is TRBV29-1 and J is TRBJ2-5; D not resolved. V lost 0 bases and J 4 bases, leaving 15 bases between the germline ends. Germline V gene lookup returns CDR1 SQVTM and CDR2 ANQGSEA. The CDR3 loop spans 15 amino acids. CDR3 bases: TGCAGCGTTGAAGATCTGAGGTTTTTCCCAGAGACCCAGTACTTC. Amino acids: CSVEDLRFFPETQYF.